The sequence of this T cell receptor beta chain was determined in a study of vaccination and CD4 T cells after COVID-19. As for this clonotype: The antigen is undetermined.

The CDR3 length is 14 residues. Germline lookup yields CDR1 SGHVS and CDR2 FQNEAQ. V lost 5 bases to trimming and J lost 2 bases, with 12 bases between them. The treatment is: roughly ten-day PBMC culture with coronavirus spike peptide pools or control peptides (ViraFEST assay). PBMCs were cultured at fewer than 2.5 million per well with roughly 9.7 IU/ml IL-2 and approximately 9.4 ug/ml peptide pools. With the Oncomine TCR Beta short-read assay, DNA from cultured CD4+ T cells was sequenced. From cultured CD4+ T cells, genomic DNA was extracted. TCRdb analysed the PCR reads with MiXCR anew, one entry per CDR3 protein. The sample consists of about 15,000 distinct CDR3 sequences, about 50% of them appearing once.

Sequencing used CD4+ T cells from blood, cultured in vitro. This chain connects TRBV7-8 to TRBJ2-5, with D possibly being TRBD1 (5 bases). The source of this sequence is a human donor who had recovered from COVID-19. The CDR3 coding sequence is TGTGCCAGCAGCCCGAGGTACAGGCAAGAGACCCAGTACTTC. This gives the protein CASSPRYRQETQYF.